This T cell receptor beta chain comes out of a study of T cell changes during pregnancy in multiple sclerosis. Libraries were prepared by immunoSEQ multiplex PCR; TCRdb keeps only in-frame clonotypes and omits some of them. The sample holds about 99,000 clones, roughly nine tenths seen once. The CDR3 is 14 amino acids. V lost 10 bases and J 0 bases, leaving 12 bases between the germline ends. Germline CDR1 reads WSHSY; CDR2 reads SAAADI. The specimen was peripheral blood, collected after pregnancy. The J gene is TRBJ2-2, the V gene TRBV10-2; tentative D call: TRBD2 (6 bases). This clonotype was obtained from a female donor with multiple sclerosis, enrolled in a pregnancy study. CDR3: CATRAGPNTGELFF. DNA of the CDR3: TGCGCCACCAGAGCGGGCCCGAACACCGGGGAGCTGTTTTTT.